A selection of T cell receptor beta chains follows, all from one sample in a study of blood T cell repertoires in COVID-19. Libraries were prepared by immunoSEQ multiplex PCR; TCRdb keeps only in-frame clonotypes and omits some of them. The sample carries about 50,000 clones, approximately 80% recorded once. The sequencing sample was made of PBMCs or T cells enriched from blood (not recorded which). The receptors were gathered from a woman in her forties or fifties with acute COVID-19. The conserved cysteine and the conserved F or W are not part of the CDR3 here. Clone size is shown for a subset of rows, as once, few, many or a class of expanded clone.

clone size: NA
J gene: TRBJ1-1
V gene: TRBV7-9
CDR3 protein: ASSDPTGAAEAF

clone size: NA
J gene: TRBJ1-1
V gene: TRBV30
CDR3 protein: AWTLPRDRGAEAF

clone size: NA
J gene: TRBJ1-4
V gene: TRBV11-3
CDR3 protein: ASSAQGTNEKLF

clone size: few
J gene: TRBJ2-5
V gene: TRBV3-1/TRBV3-2
CDR3 protein: ASSHRGGETQY

clone size: few
J gene: TRBJ2-3
V gene: TRBV9
CDR3 protein: ASSAGQGEGGSTDTQY

clone size: NA
J gene: TRBJ1-5
V gene: TRBV7-9
CDR3 protein: ASSLVWGEPQH

clone size: NA
J gene: TRBJ1-2
V gene: TRBV3-1/TRBV3-2
CDR3 protein: ASSPLRRQGSYGYT

clone size: NA
J gene: TRBJ1-6
V gene: TRBV5-6
CDR3 protein: ASSLREASVNSPLH

clone size: NA
J gene: TRBJ1-2
V gene: TRBV19
CDR3 protein: ASSIGSDRGRGGYT

clone size: NA
J gene: TRBJ1-2
V gene: TRBV3-1/TRBV3-2
CDR3 protein: ASSQAPTGGYGYT

clone size: NA
J gene: TRBJ1-3
V gene: TRBV9
CDR3 protein: ASSATSSSGNTIY

clone size: few
J gene: TRBJ2-3
V gene: TRBV29-1
CDR3 protein: SVRDRSSTDTQY

clone size: NA
J gene: TRBJ2-1
V gene: TRBV5-1
CDR3 protein: ASSFTTGSHNEQF

clone size: many
J gene: TRBJ2-5
V gene: TRBV6-4
CDR3 protein: ASSESTGSETQY

clone size: NA
J gene: TRBJ2-6
V gene: TRBV5-8
CDR3 protein: ASSRTRGLSGANVLT

clone size: NA
J gene: TRBJ2-7
V gene: TRBV4-1
CDR3 protein: ASSQEASGVFHEQY

clone size: NA
J gene: TRBJ2-5
V gene: TRBV14
CDR3 protein: ASSNSGGGKTQY

clone size: NA
J gene: TRBJ2-2
V gene: TRBV9
CDR3 protein: ASSVELAGNTGELF

clone size: NA
J gene: TRBJ1-1
V gene: TRBV2
CDR3 protein: ASSEGGGRFTEAF

clone size: NA
J gene: TRBJ1-2
V gene: TRBV6-5
CDR3 protein: ASSWKGDGYT

clone size: NA
J gene: TRBJ2-7
V gene: TRBV3-1/TRBV3-2
CDR3 protein: ASSLGTIYEQY

clone size: NA
J gene: TRBJ2-5
V gene: TRBV6-5
CDR3 protein: ASQSGLARETQY

clone size: NA
J gene: TRBJ1-4
V gene: TRBV6-1
CDR3 protein: ASSARTGGRTNEKLF

clone size: NA
J gene: TRBJ1-5
V gene: TRBV23-1
CDR3 protein: ASSQRTGGDQPQH

clone size: NA
J gene: TRBJ2-1
V gene: TRBV5-1
CDR3 protein: ASSRALSSYNEQF

clone size: NA
J gene: TRBJ2-1
V gene: TRBV6-5
CDR3 protein: ASSYYGGGMNEQF

clone size: NA
J gene: TRBJ1-2
V gene: TRBV4-1
CDR3 protein: ASSFITPTLGFLGYT

clone size: NA
J gene: TRBJ2-4
V gene: TRBV21-1
CDR3 protein: ASSKGWVQTGGGNIQY

clone size: once
J gene: TRBJ1-1
V gene: TRBV6-5
CDR3 protein: ASRGGGLNTEAF

clone size: NA
J gene: TRBJ2-3
V gene: TRBV19
CDR3 protein: ASSLTGVSGTDTQY

clone size: NA
J gene: TRBJ2-7
V gene: TRBV11-2
CDR3 protein: ASSPPGYEQY

clone size: NA
J gene: TRBJ2-2
V gene: TRBV5-1
CDR3 protein: ASSFGVQGPLTGELF

clone size: NA
J gene: TRBJ1-4
V gene: TRBV2
CDR3 protein: ATKSRATNEKLF

clone size: NA
J gene: TRBJ1-3
V gene: TRBV29-1
CDR3 protein: SVEGEGVPGNTIY

clone size: NA
J gene: TRBJ2-7
V gene: TRBV19
CDR3 protein: ASSTQGGPGEQY

clone size: NA
J gene: TRBJ1-1
V gene: TRBV29-1
CDR3 protein: SVHTGGHTEAF

clone size: NA
J gene: TRBJ2-7
V gene: TRBV5-4
CDR3 protein: ASSPRDRGSLEQY

clone size: NA
J gene: TRBJ1-4
V gene: TRBV12-5
CDR3 protein: ASGSGGVNEKLF

clone size: NA
J gene: TRBJ2-5
V gene: TRBV2
CDR3 protein: ASRVGTGQETQY

clone size: once
J gene: TRBJ2-7
V gene: TRBV27
CDR3 protein: ASSLRGTSYEQY

clone size: NA
J gene: TRBJ1-2
V gene: TRBV6-5
CDR3 protein: ASSYSRQGRSYGYT

clone size: NA
J gene: TRBJ2-7
V gene: TRBV3-1/TRBV3-2
CDR3 protein: ASSHGRGRGTYEQY

clone size: NA
J gene: TRBJ1-3
V gene: TRBV29-1
CDR3 protein: SARDFTGNTIY

clone size: NA
J gene: TRBJ2-5
V gene: TRBV9
CDR3 protein: ASSKYRDWETQY

clone size: NA
J gene: TRBJ2-3
V gene: TRBV30
CDR3 protein: AWSVQHIAWDTQY

clone size: NA
J gene: TRBJ1-2
V gene: TRBV7-2
CDR3 protein: ASSTTTTYGYT

clone size: NA
J gene: TRBJ2-5
V gene: TRBV11-3
CDR3 protein: ASSLMKPETQY